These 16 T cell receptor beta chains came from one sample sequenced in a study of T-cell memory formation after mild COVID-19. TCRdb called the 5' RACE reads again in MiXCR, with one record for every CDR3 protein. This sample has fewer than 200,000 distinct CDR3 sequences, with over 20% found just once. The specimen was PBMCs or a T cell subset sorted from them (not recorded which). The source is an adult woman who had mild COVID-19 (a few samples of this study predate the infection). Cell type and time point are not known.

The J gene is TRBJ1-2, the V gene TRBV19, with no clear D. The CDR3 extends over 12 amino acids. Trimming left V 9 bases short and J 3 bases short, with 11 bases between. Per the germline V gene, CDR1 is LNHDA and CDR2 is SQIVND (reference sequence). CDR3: CASPGYHYGYTF. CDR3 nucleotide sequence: TGTGCCAGCCCGGGGTACCACTATGGCTACACCTTC.

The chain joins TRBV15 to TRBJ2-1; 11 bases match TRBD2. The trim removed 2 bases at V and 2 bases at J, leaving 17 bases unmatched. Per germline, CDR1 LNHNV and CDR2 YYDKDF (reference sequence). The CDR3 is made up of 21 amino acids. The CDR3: CATSRKTPGGLAGFTYNEQFF. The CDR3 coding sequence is TGTGCCACCAGCAGAAAGACTCCAGGAGGACTAGCGGGTTTTACCTACAATGAGCAGTTCTTC.

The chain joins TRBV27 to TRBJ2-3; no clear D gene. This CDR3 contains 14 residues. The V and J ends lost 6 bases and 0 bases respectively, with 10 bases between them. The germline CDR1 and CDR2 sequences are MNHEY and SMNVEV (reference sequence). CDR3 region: CASRPQPSTDTQYF. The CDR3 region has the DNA TGTGCCAGCAGACCGCAACCTAGCACAGATACGCAGTATTTT.

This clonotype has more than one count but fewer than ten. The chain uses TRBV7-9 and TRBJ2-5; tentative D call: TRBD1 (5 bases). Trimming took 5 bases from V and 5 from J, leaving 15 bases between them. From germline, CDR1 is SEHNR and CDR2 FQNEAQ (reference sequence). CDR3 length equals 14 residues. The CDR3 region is CASSHPGLGETQYF. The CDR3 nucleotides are TGTGCCAGCAGCCATCCAGGGCTAGGGGAGACCCAGTACTTC. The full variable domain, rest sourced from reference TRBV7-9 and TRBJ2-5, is DTGVSQNPRHKITKRGQNVTFRCDPISEHNRLYWYRQTLGQGPEFLTYFQNEAQLEKSRLLSDRFSAERPKGSFSTLEIQRTEQGDSAMYLCASSHPGLGETQYFGPGTRLLVL.

CDR3 sequence: CASKYGNTIYF. The CDR3, as DNA: TGCGCCAGCAAGTATGGGAACACCATATATTTT. V and J are TRBV5-1 and TRBJ1-3; D uncertain. The CDR3 runs 11 residues. The V end was cut by 6 bases, the J end by 7 bases, with 8 bases between. Germline values: CDR1 SGHRS, CDR2 YFSETQ. Combining the CDR3 with reference TRBV5-1 and TRBJ1-3 gives the whole variable domain KAGVTQTPRYLIKTRGQQVTLSCSPISGHRSVSWYQQTPGQGLQFLFEYFSETQRNKGNFPGRFSGRQFSNSRSEMNVSTLELGDSALYLCASKYGNTIYFGEGSWLTVV.

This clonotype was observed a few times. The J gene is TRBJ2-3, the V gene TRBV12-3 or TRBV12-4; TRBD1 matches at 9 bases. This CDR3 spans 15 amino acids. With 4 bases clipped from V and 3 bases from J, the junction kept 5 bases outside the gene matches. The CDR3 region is CASSSGTGRTDTQYF. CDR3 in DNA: TGTGCCAGCAGTTCTGGGACAGGGAGGACAGATACGCAGTATTTT.

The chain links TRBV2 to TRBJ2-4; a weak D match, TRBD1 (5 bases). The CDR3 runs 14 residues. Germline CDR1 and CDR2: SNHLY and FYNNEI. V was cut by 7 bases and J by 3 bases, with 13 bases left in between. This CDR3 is CASISGSGKNIQYF. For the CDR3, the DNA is TGTGCCAGCATATCAGGGTCGGGCAAAAACATTCAGTACTTC.

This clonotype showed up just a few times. Here the CDR3 reads CASRGLARSGNEQFF. In DNA, the CDR3 is TGTGCCAGCCGGGGTCTCGCTCGATCCGGGAATGAGCAGTTCTTC. The chain combines TRBV6-2 or TRBV6-3 with TRBJ2-1, with a possible D match to TRBD2 (5 bases). Germline V gene lookup returns CDR1 MNHEY and CDR2 SVGEGT. The CDR3 loop spans 15 amino acids. The V gene lost 8 bases and the J gene lost 7 bases, with 21 bases spanning the gap.

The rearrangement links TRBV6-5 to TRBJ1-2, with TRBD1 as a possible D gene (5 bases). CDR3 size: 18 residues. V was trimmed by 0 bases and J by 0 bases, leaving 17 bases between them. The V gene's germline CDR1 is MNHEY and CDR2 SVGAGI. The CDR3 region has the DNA TGTGCCAGCAGTTACTCGCCCTCCGGGGGTACCTCTAACTATGGCTACACCTTC. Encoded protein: CASSYSPSGGTSNYGYTF.

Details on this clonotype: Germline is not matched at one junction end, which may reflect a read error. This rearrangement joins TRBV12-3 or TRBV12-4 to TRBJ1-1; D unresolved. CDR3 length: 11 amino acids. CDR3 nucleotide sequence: TGTGCCAGCAGTTTAGGAGGGAGAGCTGTCTTT. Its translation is CASSLGGRAVF.

The CDR3 DNA reads TGTGCCAGCAGCATTGGAGTTGAGCAGTTCTTC. Its protein is CASSIGVEQFF. V is TRBV6-5 and J is TRBJ2-1; D remains ambiguous. This CDR3 spans 11 amino acids. CDR1 is MNHEY, CDR2 SVGAGI, per germline. Between the trimmed V and J ends, which lost 6 bases and 9 bases, there was a span of 9 bases.

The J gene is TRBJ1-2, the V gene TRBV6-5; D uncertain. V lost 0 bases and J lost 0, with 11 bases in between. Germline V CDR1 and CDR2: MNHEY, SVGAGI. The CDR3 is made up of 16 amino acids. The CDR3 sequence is CASSYSLTLANYGYTF. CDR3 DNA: TGTGCCAGCAGTTACTCCTTAACCCTAGCTAACTATGGCTACACCTTC.

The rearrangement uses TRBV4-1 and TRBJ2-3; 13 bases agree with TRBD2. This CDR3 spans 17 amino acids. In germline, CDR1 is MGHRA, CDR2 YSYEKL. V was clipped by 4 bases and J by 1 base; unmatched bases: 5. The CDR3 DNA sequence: TGCGCCAGCAGCCTCTGGACTAGCGGGGGTGGCACAGATACGCAGTATTTT. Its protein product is CASSLWTSGGGTDTQYF.

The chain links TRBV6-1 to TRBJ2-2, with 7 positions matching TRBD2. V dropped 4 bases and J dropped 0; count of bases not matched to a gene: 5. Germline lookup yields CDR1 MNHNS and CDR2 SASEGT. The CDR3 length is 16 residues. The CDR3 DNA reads TGTGCCAGCAGTGGACAGCGGGGAACGAACACCGGGGAGCTGTTTTTT. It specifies CASSGQRGTNTGELFF.

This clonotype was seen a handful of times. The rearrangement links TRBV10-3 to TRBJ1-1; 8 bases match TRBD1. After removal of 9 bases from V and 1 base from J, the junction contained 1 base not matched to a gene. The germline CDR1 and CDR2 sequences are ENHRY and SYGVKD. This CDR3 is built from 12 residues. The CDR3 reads CAMGQENTEAFF. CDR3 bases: TGTGCCATGGGACAGGAGAACACTGAAGCTTTCTTT.

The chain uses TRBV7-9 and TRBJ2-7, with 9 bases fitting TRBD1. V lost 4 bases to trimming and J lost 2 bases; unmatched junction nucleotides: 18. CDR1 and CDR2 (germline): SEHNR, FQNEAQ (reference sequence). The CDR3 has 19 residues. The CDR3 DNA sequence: TGTGCCAGCAGCTCAGCTCGCAGGGACAGGGATTCTCCCGCCTACGAGCAGTACTTC. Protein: CASSSARRDRDSPAYEQYF.